This passage covers 28 T cell receptor beta chains from one sample sequenced in a study of cytomegalovirus exposure and HLA in healthy donors (dated by TCRdb to the late 2010s). Library construction relied on the immunoSEQ multiplex PCR assay. For the multiplex PCR, a mixture combining 60 forward primers for TCR Vbeta segments and 13 reverse primers for TCR Jbeta segments was used. TCRdb carries this immuneACCESS record with in-frame sequences only. Its versions omit some clonotypes, under half of them owing to an unresolved V gene in the studies checked, with the rest unexplained. This sample has 130,000 or so clones in its table, and about 81% of those were observed once. The ten biggest clones cover more than 1.5% of the sample. Material: PBMCs. The receptors here all came from a man in his forties or fifties in good health and CMV-seronegative.

This chain joins TRBV4-3 and TRBJ1-5; D might be TRBD1 (5 bases). There are 16 residues in the CDR3. Deletions cut 0 bases from V and 3 bases from J, with 12 bases between. Germline-derived CDR1 and CDR2 are LGHNA and YSLEER. The CDR3 loop reads CASSQDWGVLNQPQHF. CDR3 DNA sequence: TGCGCCAGCAGCCAAGATTGGGGGGTACTCAATCAGCCCCAGCATTTT.

This chain links TRBV29-1 with TRBJ1-5; D possibly corresponds to TRBD1 (6 bases). This CDR3 has 14 amino acids. Germline CDR1 is SQVTM and CDR2 is ANQGSEA. V shed 4 bases and J shed 2 bases, with 12 bases lying between them. Written as DNA, the CDR3 is TGCAGCGTTGTACAGGGTTCCGGCAATCAGCCCCAGCATTTT. Translation: CSVVQGSGNQPQHF.

This chain uses TRBV6-5 with TRBJ2-7; tentative D call: TRBD1 (8 bases). The CDR3 runs 15 residues. Germline V lookup: CDR1 MNHEY, CDR2 SVGAGI. V was trimmed by 2 bases and J by 12 bases, leaving 23 bases between them. The CDR3 spells CASSYPGGTGGMWYF. The CDR3 DNA follows: TGTGCCAGCAGTTACCCGGGGGGAACAGGGGGAATGTGGTACTTC.

The chain joins TRBV5-6 to TRBJ2-3; weak D call: TRBD1 (6 bases). Germline CDR1 and CDR2: SGHDT and YYEEEE. This CDR3 contains 15 residues. Trimming removed 1 base at V and 2 bases at J, with 11 bases between. Written as DNA, the CDR3 is TGTGCCAGCAGCTTGAAACAGGGATCCACAGATACGCAGTATTTT. Translation gives CASSLKQGSTDTQYF.

This clone was picked up a small number of times. This rearrangement joins TRBV9 to TRBJ2-1; D not resolved. This CDR3 comprises 16 residues. Germline V gives CDR1 SGDLS, CDR2 YYNGEE. Trimming took 4 bases from V and 8 from J, leaving 22 bases between them. CDR3 DNA: TGTGCCAGCAGCATTAGACCGGCCCTCCTGAGCGATGAGCAGTTCTTC. It yields the protein CASSIRPALLSDEQFF.

The chain is built from TRBV11-2 and TRBJ2-5; 8 bases are shared with TRBD1. Germline trimming cut 3 bases from V and 11 bases from J; bases unmatched to any gene: 8. In germline, CDR1 is SGHAT, CDR2 FQNNGV. The CDR3 totals 13 residues. The CDR3 here is CASSFDRGREQYF. CDR3 sequence (DNA): TGTGCCAGCAGCTTCGACAGGGGTCGTGAGCAGTACTTC. Combining the CDR3 with reference TRBV11-2 and TRBJ2-5 gives the whole variable domain EAGVAQSPRYKIIEKRQSVAFWCNPISGHATLYWYQQILGQGPKLLIQFQNNGVVDDSQLPKDRFSAERLKGVDSTLKIQPAKLEDSAVYLCASSFDRGREQYFGPGTRLLVL.

Worth noting for this clone: Compared with germline, one end of the junction differs, possibly owing to a read error. The chain is built from TRBV28 and TRBJ1-3, with a possible D match to TRBD1 (5 bases). This CDR3 spans 16 amino acids. Looked up from germline, CDR1 is MDHEN and CDR2 is SYDVKM. CDR3 residues: CASSLVRAGSGNPIYF. DNA for the CDR3: TGTGCCAGCAGTTTAGTCAGGGCCGGATCTGGAAACCCCATATATTTT.

This clone was picked up a small number of times. The chain carries TRBV4-3 and TRBJ1-3, with D possibly matching TRBD1 (5 bases). This CDR3 is 16 amino acids long. Looked up from germline, CDR1 is LGHNA and CDR2 is YSLEER. Trimming took off 0 bases at V and 0 bases at J, with 9 bases between the two ends. The CDR3, as DNA: TGCGCCAGCAGCCAAGATCGGGGGATCTCTGGAAACACCATATATTTT. Its translation is CASSQDRGISGNTIYF.

This sequence joins TRBV14 and TRBJ2-2; a possible D gene is TRBD1 (5 bases). Germline V CDR1 and CDR2: SGHDN, FVKESK. Between the trimmed V and J ends, which lost 9 bases and 6 bases, there was a span of 17 bases. The CDR3 extends over 14 amino acids. The DNA of the CDR3 is TGTGCCAGTAGGCAGGGTTCCTGGCCCGGGGAGCTGTTTTTT. This translates into CASRQGSWPGELFF. The full variable domain, rest sourced from reference TRBV14 and TRBJ2-2, is EAGVTQFPSHSVIEKGQTVTLRCDPISGHDNLYWYRRVMGKEIKFLLHFVKESKQDESGMPNNRFLAERTGGTYSTLKVQPAELEDSGVYFCASRQGSWPGELFFGEGSRLTVL.

A single count supports this clone. The chain recombines TRBV5-1 with TRBJ1-6, with a weak D call TRBD1 (6 bases). CDR1 SGHRS and CDR2 YFSETQ come from the germline V gene. The CDR3 extends over 16 amino acids. Trimming pared 4 bases from V and 6 bases from J, leaving 17 bases between. For the CDR3, the DNA is TGCGCCAGCAGCCAAGGGCGGGGGCCAGGTAATTCACCCCTCCACTTT. This translates into CASSQGRGPGNSPLHF.

This clone was observed a single time. The rearrangement joins TRBV19 to TRBJ1-3, with 7 bases identical to TRBD1. The V gene's germline CDR1 is LNHDA and CDR2 SQIVND (reference sequence). Trimming cost V 7 bases and J 3 bases; bases outside gene matches: 9. The CDR3 spans 15 residues. CDR3 in amino acids: CASNPRGLDGNTIYF. The CDR3 DNA follows: TGTGCCAGTAATCCAAGGGGGCTTGATGGAAACACCATATATTTT.

The rearrangement links TRBV7-3 to TRBJ2-1; 8 nucleotides agree with TRBD2. Trimming removed 3 bases from V and 6 bases from J; junction bases left unmatched: 7. The CDR3 contains 15 residues. From germline, CDR1 is SGHTA and CDR2 FQGTGA. The CDR3 protein is CASSLMGREGNEQFF. The DNA for the CDR3 is TGTGCCAGCAGCTTGATGGGCCGGGAGGGCAATGAGCAGTTCTTC.

The chain joins TRBV14 to TRBJ1-6, with D uncertain. The CDR3 has 15 residues. V was pared by 3 bases and J by 11 bases, with 17 bases between. The germline gives CDR1 SGHDN, CDR2 FVKESK. CDR3 loop: CASSHGGFVIPPLHF. The DNA for the CDR3 is TGTGCCAGCAGCCACGGCGGGTTCGTTATTCCACCCCTCCACTTT.

The chain employs TRBV19 and TRBJ2-7; possible D gene TRBD1, 6 bases. With 4 bases removed from V and 4 bases from J, the gap between germline ends came to 11 bases. Per germline, CDR1 LNHDA and CDR2 SQIVND (reference sequence). The CDR3 is made up of 13 amino acids. The CDR3 bases are TGTGCCAGTAGTACTCTGACAGGTTACGAGCAGTACTTC. As protein: CASSTLTGYEQYF. Based on the CDR3 plus reference TRBV19 and TRBJ2-7, the full variable domain is DGGITQSPKYLFRKEGQNVTLSCEQNLNHDAMYWYRQDPGQGLRLIYYSQIVNDFQKGDIAEGYSVSREKKESFPLTVTSAQKNPTAFYLCASSTLTGYEQYFGPGTRLTVT.

As for this clone: The junction differs from germline at one of its ends, possibly a read error. The gene calls are TRBV2 and TRBJ2-6; the match to TRBD1 covers 9 bases. Germline V gene lookup returns CDR1 SNHLY and CDR2 FYNNEI. This CDR3 has 18 residues. CDR3 bases: TGTGCCAGCAGTGAAACGGGACAGGGCGGCTCTGGGGCCAACGGCCTGACTTTC. This translates into CASSETGQGGSGANGLTF.

V gene TRBV7-2 combines with J gene TRBJ2-5, with TRBD2 identical over 10 bases. V shed 1 base and J 5 bases; nucleotides not matched to a gene: 7. From germline, CDR1 is SGHTA and CDR2 FQGNSA. The CDR3 consists of 16 residues. CDR3 loop: CASSLELAGVGETQYF. In DNA, the CDR3 is TGTGCCAGCAGCTTAGAGCTAGCGGGAGTGGGGGAGACCCAGTACTTC.

The chain couples TRBV7-8 to TRBJ2-3; 12 bases are shared with TRBD2. Per the germline V gene, CDR1 is SGHVS and CDR2 is FQNEAQ. The J segment lost 0 bases and the V segment lost 5 bases, leaving 3 bases of the junction unmatched. The CDR3 is 16 residues long. The CDR3, as DNA: TGTGCCAGCAGCCTACTAGCGGGGGGTAGCACAGATACGCAGTATTTT. Translated, it gives CASSLLAGGSTDTQYF.

Only a few counts were recorded for this clone. This rearrangement joins TRBV7-2 to TRBJ2-6; D is possibly TRBD2 (5 bases). Trimming pared 2 bases from V and 0 bases from J, leaving 11 bases between. The CDR3 totals 17 residues. The V gene's germline CDR1 is SGHTA and CDR2 FQGNSA. CDR3: CASSLNGLSSGANVLTF. The CDR3 coding sequence is TGTGCCAGCAGCTTAAATGGACTCAGCTCTGGGGCCAACGTCCTGACTTTC.

This clone came up once. The chain employs TRBV10-3 and TRBJ2-3; 12 bases line up with TRBD1. With 7 bases clipped from V and 6 bases from J, the junction kept 17 bases outside the gene matches. Germline assignment: CDR1 ENHRY and CDR2 SYGVKD. This CDR3 is 18 amino acids long. CDR3 amino acids: CAITAGTGGAGHTDTQYF. CDR3 nucleotide sequence: TGTGCCATCACCGCGGGGACAGGGGGCGCAGGCCACACGGATACGCAGTATTTT.

The CDR3 DNA reads TGTGCCAGCAGCTTAGGACTGAACACCGGGGAGCTGTTTTTT. It yields the protein CASSLGLNTGELFF. The chain carries TRBV7-8 and TRBJ2-2; D remains ambiguous. V lost 1 base, J lost 1 base, and 4 bases lay in between. The CDR3 contains 14 residues. Per the germline V gene, CDR1 is SGHVS and CDR2 is FQNEAQ.

This chain links TRBV6-5 with TRBJ2-3; D unresolved. CDR3 length: 14 amino acids. The V gene lost 6 bases and the J gene lost 0 bases, with 10 bases spanning the gap. Per the germline V gene, CDR1 is MNHEY and CDR2 is SVGAGI. Here the CDR3 DNA reads TGTGCCAGCAGCCCCGTCAGGAGCACAGATACGCAGTATTTT. This encodes CASSPVRSTDTQYF.

DNA of the CDR3: TGCGCCAGCACCCAGACGACAGGGGGCTCTGGGGCCAACGTCCTGACTTTC. Translated: CASTQTTGGSGANVLTF. The genes are TRBV5-1 and TRBJ2-6, with 9 nucleotides matching TRBD1. This CDR3 has 17 residues. Trimming removed 6 bases from V and 0 bases from J; junction bases left unmatched: 7. Per germline, CDR1 SGHRS and CDR2 YFSETQ.

In its sample, this clone was seen once. The chain joins TRBV5-1 to TRBJ2-5, with D perhaps matching TRBD1 (6 bases). CDR3 length equals 13 residues. Germline V gives CDR1 SGHRS, CDR2 YFSETQ. V lost 4 bases and J lost 4, with 11 bases in between. In nucleotides, the CDR3 is TGCGCCAGCAGCGGGACATTTGGAGAGACCCAGTACTTC. Translation gives CASSGTFGETQYF.

The V gene is TRBV5-1, the J gene TRBJ2-1; tentative D call: TRBD2 (6 bases). The V end lost 4 bases, the J end lost 5 bases, and 10 bases lay between the germline ends. The CDR3 is 13 amino acids. Germline-derived CDR1 and CDR2 are SGHRS and YFSETQ. CDR3: CASSKDYHNEQFF. CDR3 sequence (DNA): TGCGCCAGCAGCAAGGACTACCACAATGAGCAGTTCTTC.

V and J are TRBV27 and TRBJ2-1, with D unclear. Trimming left V 10 bases short and J 0 bases short, with 16 bases between. The V gene's germline CDR1 is MNHEY and CDR2 SMNVEV (reference sequence). The CDR3 contains 15 residues. The DNA for the CDR3 is TGTGCCACCAGGCGCGGAACTAACTCCTACAATGAGCAGTTCTTC. The encoded protein is CATRRGTNSYNEQFF.

J is TRBJ2-1 and V is TRBV4-3, with 11 bases identical to TRBD2. Germline V lookup: CDR1 LGHNA, CDR2 YSLEER. This CDR3 is built from 16 residues. With V trimmed by 4 bases and J by 4 bases, 6 bases remained unmatched. Here the CDR3 reads CASSLETSGSYNEQFF. CDR3 coding DNA: TGCGCCAGCAGCCTGGAAACTAGCGGGAGTTACAATGAGCAGTTCTTC.

The V gene is TRBV5-6, the J gene TRBJ2-7; the D gene is possibly TRBD2 (6 bases). V lost 3 bases to trimming and J lost 3 bases, with 22 bases between them. CDR3 length: 17 residues. Germline V gives CDR1 SGHDT, CDR2 YYEEEE. The CDR3 DNA sequence: TGTGCCAGCAGCTGGGGACGGCTTGATCCAGCGGGCTACGAGCAGTACTTC. Its protein is CASSWGRLDPAGYEQYF.

The chain recombines TRBV28 with TRBJ1-4; possible D gene TRBD1, 5 bases. The CDR3 extends over 14 amino acids. The V and J ends lost 5 bases and 5 bases respectively, with 12 bases between them. Germline V gives CDR1 MDHEN, CDR2 SYDVKM. DNA for the CDR3: TGTGCCAGCAGTCCGCGGGGGGGGAATGAAAAACTGTTTTTT. Translated, it gives CASSPRGGNEKLFF.